A selection of T cell receptor beta chains follows, all from one sample in a study of T cells after yellow fever vaccination. TCRdb passed the 5' RACE reads through MiXCR, listing each CDR3 protein once. The sample consists of hundreds of thousands of distinct CDR3 sequences, roughly 8.7% of them appearing once. The specimen was PBMCs, collected on the day of the first yellow fever vaccination. The receptors shown here come from a man younger than 35 who received the YFV17D yellow fever vaccine. CDR3s include the opening cysteine and the closing phenylalanine or tryptophan. The D gene is left open where the match is weak.

j_call cdr3_length d_call v_call cdr3_aa
TRBJ2-1 14 TRBD2 TRBV14 CATRPGAGGNEQFF
TRBJ1-2 13 - TRBV20-1 CSAPLPRKRGYTF
TRBJ2-1 14 TRBD2 TRBV12-3/TRBV12-4 CASRSGGNYNEQFF
TRBJ1-2 15 - TRBV9 CASSVEGGLSGGYTF
TRBJ1-4 13 - TRBV7-2 CASSLQGKEKLFF
TRBJ2-3 15 TRBD2 TRBV10-3 CAISGTSQKGYTQYF
TRBJ2-3 17 TRBD2 TRBV10-3 CAIRGSTSGAPTDTQYF
TRBJ1-5 14 TRBD1 TRBV7-2 CASSWDRATGAQHF
TRBJ2-3 16 TRBD2 TRBV9 CASSVGAGGGYDTQYF
TRBJ1-1 12 - TRBV12-3/TRBV12-4 CASRFLNTEAFF
TRBJ2-5 17 TRBD2 TRBV7-6 CASSLVGLAATQETQYF
TRBJ1-5 14 - TRBV12-3/TRBV12-4 CASSGQGINQPQHF
TRBJ2-6 17 - TRBV5-1 CASSLDGGGGGANVLTF
TRBJ2-3 14 - TRBV12-5 CASGLWTSTDTQYF
TRBJ2-1 15 - TRBV20-1 CSAPGTREGYNEQFF
TRBJ1-5 13 - TRBV10-3 CAISESSNQPQHF
TRBJ2-1 15 TRBD2 TRBV7-7 CASSSGTSGGNEQFF
TRBJ2-5 18 TRBD2 TRBV6-1 CASSDYSGTSGPQETQYF
TRBJ2-1 12 - TRBV5-1 CASSLETVRWFF
TRBJ2-6 16 - TRBV4-3 CASSQGHFSGANVLTF
TRBJ2-3 14 - TRBV7-6 CASSLEAHTDTQYF
TRBJ2-5 15 TRBD1 TRBV29-1 CSLLVDRANQETQYF
TRBJ1-1 18 - TRBV9 CASSPRGGREPGNTEAFF
TRBJ2-1 20 TRBD1 TRBV7-3 CASSSFGGQGVLSSYNEQFF
TRBJ2-1 14 TRBD1 TRBV6-2/TRBV6-3 CASSFPGQSNEQFF
TRBJ1-4 12 - TRBV29-1 CSVLGTNEKLFF
TRBJ1-1 15 TRBD1 TRBV29-1 CNVRTPETGGTEAFF
TRBJ1-5 12 - TRBV20-1 CSASGGGGPQHF
TRBJ2-5 13 - TRBV12-3/TRBV12-4 CATRPGVQETQYF
TRBJ1-5 15 - TRBV12-3/TRBV12-4 CASKKGDRDNQPQHF
TRBJ2-5 13 - TRBV12-3/TRBV12-4 CASSAQIVETQYF
TRBJ2-7 14 - TRBV3-1 CASSQVVPSGEQYF
TRBJ2-2 12 - TRBV29-1 CSILPRGGELFF
TRBJ2-5 15 TRBD2 TRBV9 CASSVGTSGQKTQYF
TRBJ2-7 16 TRBD2 TRBV5-1 CASSSLAGGPSYEQYF
TRBJ2-2 14 TRBD2 TRBV24-1 CATRASGTTGELFF
TRBJ1-1 16 TRBD1 TRBV5-4 CANPLPTGVWDTEAFF
TRBJ2-5 16 TRBD2 TRBV7-2 CASSSLGASGGETQYF
TRBJ2-5 15 TRBD1 TRBV5-1 CASSSGTGAWETQYF
TRBJ2-3 16 TRBD2 TRBV4-1 CASGPPSGGAIDTQYF
TRBJ2-1 14 - TRBV5-1 CASSFTGDYNEQFF
TRBJ2-5 12 - TRBV20-1 CSANDVQETQYF
TRBJ2-3 14 - TRBV5-1 CASSLGGAQDTQYF
TRBJ2-5 11 - TRBV3-1 CASSHKRAQYF
TRBJ1-1 15 TRBD1 TRBV12-3/TRBV12-4 CASSLADRAGTEAFF
TRBJ2-1 13 - TRBV6-2/TRBV6-3 CASIQGDLGEQFF
TRBJ2-1 17 TRBD1 TRBV6-2/TRBV6-3 CASSLGQGANSYNEQFF
TRBJ1-5 14 - TRBV20-1 CSARTRLGNQPQHF
TRBJ2-7 13 - TRBV5-1 CASSPRQNYEQYF
TRBJ2-6 16 - TRBV4-2 CASSRGQGSGANVLTF